Presented here are 21 T cell receptor beta chains from one specimen sequenced in a study of cytomegalovirus exposure and HLA in healthy donors. The PCR employed 60 Vbeta primers together with 13 Jbeta primers. Sequencing used immunoSEQ multiplex PCR; TCRdb keeps in-frame clones, though not all of them. In the table there are some 91,000 clones, over 75% of which are singletons. What was sequenced was PBMCs. Every receptor here comes from a man in his forties in good health and CMV-seronegative.

With regard to this clone: Given the absence of the conserved phenylalanine or tryptophan at the CDR3 end, a read error is likely. The V gene is TRBV9, the J gene TRBJ2-3; 8 bases align to TRBD1. Germline V gene lookup returns CDR1 SGDLS and CDR2 YYNGEE. V gave up 4 bases and J gave up 4 bases; unmatched junction bases: 8. The CDR3 has 15 amino acids. CDR3 nucleotide sequence: TGTGCCAGCAGCAGCTGGACAGGGCTCTCAGATACGCAGTATGTT. Translation: CASSSWTGLSDTQYV.

The J gene is TRBJ2-1, the V gene TRBV10-2; TRBD2 matches 11 bases. The CDR3 spans 15 residues. V was pared by 6 bases and J by 5 bases, with 6 bases of the junction left unmatched. Per germline, CDR1 WSHSY and CDR2 SAAADI. CDR3 loop: CASRLGTSGHNEQFF. In DNA form, the CDR3 reads TGCGCCAGCAGACTAGGGACTAGCGGACACAATGAGCAGTTCTTC.

The V call is TRBV10-3, the J call TRBJ1-2; 10 bases fit TRBD1. In germline, CDR1 is ENHRY, CDR2 SYGVKD. The CDR3 sequence is 12 residues long. With 8 bases clipped from V and 5 bases from J, the junction kept 2 bases outside the gene matches. Here the CDR3 DNA reads TGTGCCATCCAGGGACAGGGGTATGGCTACACCTTC. This codes for CAIQGQGYGYTF.

This chain joins TRBV5-6 and TRBJ2-2; D might be TRBD2 (7 bases). The CDR3 runs 15 residues. Germline CDR1 reads SGHDT; CDR2 reads YYEEEE. Trimming removed 4 bases at V and 6 bases at J, with 16 bases between. The CDR3 region has the DNA TGTGCCAGCAGCCTTATGGGGGGGGGCTCCGGGGAGCTGTTTTTT. Translated: CASSLMGGGSGELFF.

V and J are TRBV10-3 and TRBJ2-1; 9 positions match TRBD1. This CDR3 has 15 amino acids. V lost 4 bases and J lost 4; bases outside the gene matches: 5. Germline assignment: CDR1 ENHRY and CDR2 SYGVKD. This CDR3 is CAISGGQGAYNEQFF. CDR3 in DNA: TGTGCCATCAGTGGGGGACAGGGCGCTTACAATGAGCAGTTCTTC.

This chain uses TRBV28 with TRBJ2-7; 11 bases fit TRBD2. The germline V gene has CDR1 MDHEN and CDR2 SYDVKM. This CDR3 has 15 amino acids. V shed 8 bases, J shed 3 bases, and the junction held 9 bases outside the gene matches. The CDR3 is CASGPGTSGDYEQYF. The CDR3 nucleotides read TGTGCCAGCGGCCCTGGGACTAGCGGAGACTACGAGCAGTACTTC.

The chain carries TRBV4-2 and TRBJ2-1; TRBD2 agrees at 7 bases. Trimming at V came to 4 bases and at J to 9 bases, leaving 21 bases not matched to a gene. The CDR3 runs 18 residues. The germline CDR1 and CDR2 sequences are LGHNA and YNFKEQ. CDR3 loop: CASSRERTGRARNGEQFF. In DNA, the CDR3 is TGTGCCAGCAGCCGTGAACGTACGGGGAGGGCTCGGAATGGTGAGCAGTTCTTC.

The genes are TRBV28 and TRBJ1-5; a possible D gene is TRBD1 (6 bases). CDR3 size: 18 residues. CDR1 MDHEN and CDR2 SYDVKM come from the germline V gene. Trimming shortened V by 10 bases and J by 5 bases, and 30 bases separated the two germline ends. CDR3 protein: CATSEGDLLPLRYQPQHF. The CDR3 DNA follows: TGTGCCACCTCTGAGGGGGACCTTCTCCCGCTACGGTATCAGCCCCAGCATTTT.

The V and J genes are TRBV9 and TRBJ2-7; 9 bases align to TRBD2. V shed 4 bases, J shed 5 bases, and the junction held 7 bases outside the gene matches. Germline V gives CDR1 SGDLS, CDR2 YYNGEE. This CDR3 region has 14 residues. As DNA, the CDR3 is TGTGCCAGCAGCTTTAGCGGGGGTCACGACGAGCAGTACTTC. It encodes CASSFSGGHDEQYF.

The rearrangement uses TRBV10-2 and TRBJ2-1; 9 positions agree with TRBD2. The CDR3 consists of 14 residues. Germline V gene lookup returns CDR1 WSHSY and CDR2 SAAADI. V was pared by 6 bases and J by 7 bases, with 7 bases of the junction left unmatched. CDR3 protein: CASRNSGSGNEQFF. Here the CDR3 DNA reads TGCGCCAGCAGGAATAGCGGGAGTGGGAATGAGCAGTTCTTC.

CDR3 bases: TGTGCCAGCAGCTTAGGGGGAGGCTCTGGAAACACCATATATTTT. Translation: CASSLGGGSGNTIYF. This rearrangement joins TRBV7-8 to TRBJ1-3, with D unresolved. The CDR3 is 15 residues long. In germline, CDR1 is SGHVS, CDR2 FQNEAQ. V shed 1 base and J shed 0 bases, with 7 bases lying between them.

The V and J genes are TRBV27 and TRBJ1-1, with no clear D. The CDR3 is made up of 15 amino acids. V was shortened by 0 bases and J by 0 bases, with 8 bases between the two germline ends. Germline CDR1 is MNHEY and CDR2 is SMNVEV (reference sequence). CDR3 sequence (DNA): TGTGCCAGCAGTTTATCTAGCATCATGAACACTGAAGCTTTCTTT. Its translation: CASSLSSIMNTEAFF.

CDR3 sequence reads: CASSPGGGSYEQYF. The CDR3 bases are TGTGCCAGCAGCCCGGGCGGGGGGTCCTACGAGCAGTACTTC. J is TRBJ2-7 and V is TRBV5-6; TRBD2 matches 8 bases. This CDR3 contains 14 residues. Trimming removed 4 bases from V and 1 base from J; junction bases left unmatched: 4. Germline V lookup: CDR1 SGHDT, CDR2 YYEEEE.

This chain joins TRBV2 and TRBJ1-1; 7 nucleotides match TRBD1. The V gene's germline CDR1 is SNHLY and CDR2 FYNNEI. The V and J ends lost 5 bases and 3 bases, in that order; junction bases with no gene match: 3. The CDR3 spans 13 residues. This CDR3 is CASSNTGDTEAFF. As DNA, the CDR3 is TGTGCCAGCAGTAATACAGGGGACACTGAAGCTTTCTTT.

The rearrangement uses TRBV2 and TRBJ2-7; D gene unclear. Germline V gene lookup returns CDR1 SNHLY and CDR2 FYNNEI. V lost 2 bases, J lost 4 bases, and 12 bases lay in between. CDR3 size: 14 residues. The CDR3 loop is CASSENSPRYEQYF. The CDR3 DNA sequence: TGTGCCAGCAGTGAAAATAGTCCCAGGTACGAGCAGTACTTC.

J is TRBJ1-2 and V is TRBV10-3; 7 nucleotides agree with TRBD1. The trim removed 0 bases at V and 4 bases at J, leaving 2 bases unmatched. CDR3 size: 14 residues. Germline assignment: CDR1 ENHRY and CDR2 SYGVKD. CDR3 bases: TGTGCCATCAGTGAGTCGGGACAGCTCTATGGCTACACCTTC. It codes for CAISESGQLYGYTF.

The rearrangement uses TRBV6-1 and TRBJ2-6, with 9 bases identical to TRBD1. The CDR3 runs 19 residues. V was pared by 2 bases and J by 0 bases, with 8 bases of the junction left unmatched. Germline loops: CDR1 MNHNS, CDR2 SASEGT. CDR3: CASSEKVQTGGSGANVLTF. The CDR3 DNA is TGTGCCAGCAGTGAAAAGGTGCAGACAGGGGGCTCTGGGGCCAACGTCCTGACTTTC.

This clone was counted once. This chain links TRBV9 with TRBJ2-7; TRBD1 agrees at 7 bases. Germline assignment: CDR1 SGDLS and CDR2 YYNGEE. Trimming cost V 3 bases and J 3 bases; bases outside gene matches: 9. This CDR3 contains 15 residues. The CDR3 nucleotides are TGTGCCAGCAGCGCCTACGGGACAGCCGACTACGAGCAGTACTTC. Protein: CASSAYGTADYEQYF.

This chain uses TRBV5-1 with TRBJ2-3; the D gene is possibly TRBD1 (6 bases). CDR3 length equals 14 residues. The V gene lost 0 bases and the J gene lost 4 bases, with 9 bases spanning the gap. Germline assignment: CDR1 SGHRS and CDR2 YFSETQ. This CDR3 is CASSLEGGSDTQYF. Here the CDR3 DNA reads TGCGCCAGCAGCTTGGAAGGGGGATCAGATACGCAGTATTTT.

The chain uses TRBV30 and TRBJ2-7; 12 bases line up with TRBD1. Germline lookup yields CDR1 GTSNPN and CDR2 SVGIG (reference sequence). V lost 3 bases and J lost 6; bases outside the gene matches: 6. This CDR3 contains 14 residues. CDR3 in DNA: TGTGCCTGGAGGGGGGACAGGGGGCTTAGCGAGCAGTACTTC. It encodes CAWRGDRGLSEQYF. The variable domain in full, with the rest retrieved from reference TRBV30 and TRBJ2-7, is SQTIHQWPATLVQPVGSPLSLECTVEGTSNPNLYWYRQAAGRGLQLLFYSVGIGQISSEVPQNLSASRPQDRQFILSSKKLLLSDSGFYLCAWRGDRGLSEQYFGPGTRLTVT.

The rearrangement uses TRBV6-4 and TRBJ2-2; 7 bases are shared with TRBD1. Germline V gene data show CDR1 as MRHNA and CDR2 as SNTAGT. CDR3 size: 14 residues. J was trimmed by 6 bases and V by 7 bases; bases with no gene match: 8. CDR3 region: CASKAGGFAGELFF. The CDR3 DNA is TGTGCCAGCAAGGCAGGGGGATTTGCCGGGGAGCTGTTTTTT.